A selection of T cell receptor beta chains follows, all from one sample in a study of T cell responses to AZD1222 COVID-19 vaccine. Sequencing used immunoSEQ multiplex PCR; TCRdb keeps in-frame clones, though not all of them. The sample lists over 110,000 clones, 85% to 95% occurring once. The sequencing used peripheral blood, collected on day 0 of AZD1222 vaccination. These receptor sequences come from an adult in good health. CDR3s include the opening cysteine and the closing phenylalanine or tryptophan. A D gene is named only where the DNA matches it firmly. Clone size is not always given. Where it is, it says once, few, many or a class for expanded clones.

>TRBJ1-4|TRBV4-3|NA|NA|15
CATSPGRTPGEKLFF
TGCGCCACTTCCCCGGGGCGAACACCTGGTGAAAAACTGTTTTTT
>TRBJ2-7|TRBV27|NA|NA|13
CASSLDWGDEQYF
TGTGCCAGCAGTTTAGACTGGGGGGACGAGCAGTACTTC
>TRBJ2-6|TRBV11-2|NA|NA|13
CASSFTRANVLTF
TGTGCCAGCAGCTTCACTAGGGCCAACGTCCTGACTTTC
>TRBJ1-1|TRBV19|NA|NA|13
CASSFRDSTEAFF
TGTGCCAGTAGTTTCAGAGACAGCACTGAAGCTTTCTTT
>TRBJ1-1|TRBV3-1/TRBV3-2|NA|NA|15
CASSQVVVAGTEAFF
TGTGCCAGCAGCCAAGTTGTCGTGGCGGGCACTGAAGCTTTCTTT
>TRBJ1-1|TRBV7-9|NA|NA|15
CASTSFSPVSTEAFF
TGTGCCAGCACCTCATTTTCTCCGGTGAGCACTGAAGCTTTCTTT
>TRBJ1-1|TRBV7-9|NA|NA|13
CASSRPVITEAFF
TGTGCCAGCAGCCGCCCGGTGATCACTGAAGCTTTCTTT
>TRBJ1-2|TRBV27|NA|few|13
CASREGFRYGYTF
TGTGCCAGCAGGGAGGGGTTTCGGTATGGCTACACCTTC
>TRBJ2-7|TRBV7-2|NA|NA|13
CASSSPGFYEQYF
TGTGCCAGCAGCTCCCCGGGGTTCTACGAGCAGTACTTC
>TRBJ1-2|TRBV19|TRBD1|NA|17
CASISAGTGVLNYGYTF
TGTGCCAGTATCAGCGCCGGGACAGGGGTCCTGAACTATGGCTACACCTTC
>TRBJ2-7|TRBV10-3|TRBD2|NA|13
CATGTSGRDEQYF
TGTGCCACAGGGACTAGCGGGAGGGACGAGCAGTACTTC
>TRBJ1-4|TRBV7-9|NA|NA|15
CASSLGGTLYEKLFF
TGTGCCAGCAGCCTGGGGGGGACACTATATGAAAAACTGTTTTTT
>TRBJ2-1|TRBV14|NA|NA|14
CASSAAGLYNEQFF
TGTGCCAGCAGCGCCGCAGGCCTCTACAATGAGCAGTTCTTC
>TRBJ1-2|TRBV9|NA|NA|15
CASSAGQGARYGYTF
TGTGCCAGCAGCGCAGGGCAGGGCGCTCGGTATGGCTACACCTTC
>TRBJ2-6|TRBV5-4|TRBD2|NA|19
CASSFLLAGIASGANVLTF
TGTGCCAGCAGCTTTCTTCTAGCGGGAATAGCTTCTGGGGCCAACGTCCTGACTTTC
>TRBJ1-1|TRBV5-5|NA|NA|13
CASSLGFVTEAFF
TGTGCCAGCAGCTTGGGTTTTGTCACTGAAGCTTTCTTT
>TRBJ1-3|TRBV20-1|NA|NA|14
CSASSGAGGNTIYF
TGCAGTGCTAGTAGTGGGGCTGGTGGAAACACCATATATTTT
>TRBJ1-2|TRBV4-1|TRBD1|once|13
CASSLGTAYGYTF
TGCGCCAGCAGCCTAGGGACAGCCTATGGCTACACCTTC
>TRBJ1-1|TRBV7-8|TRBD1|NA|14
CASSHGDRNTEAFF
TGTGCCAGCAGCCACGGGGACAGGAACACTGAAGCTTTCTTT
>TRBJ2-3|TRBV5-1|NA|NA|14
CASRGRGYTDTQYF
TGCGCCAGTCGGGGCAGGGGATACACAGATACGCAGTATTTT
>TRBJ1-1|TRBV6-5|NA|NA|14
CASSYRGIRTEAFF
TGTGCCAGCAGTTACCGGGGGATACGCACTGAAGCTTTCTTT
>TRBJ2-5|TRBV3-1/TRBV3-2|NA|NA|16
CASSQENWGLEETQYF
TGTGCCAGCAGCCAAGAAAACTGGGGATTGGAGGAGACCCAGTACTTC
>TRBJ2-1|TRBV6-5|NA|NA|12
CASSRTGTQEFF
TGTGCCAGCAGTCGAACAGGGACCCAGGAGTTCTTC
>TRBJ1-6|TRBV11-2|NA|NA|13
CASSLGANSPLHF
TGTGCCAGCAGCTTAGGGGCTAATTCACCCCTCCACTTT
>TRBJ1-5|TRBV19|NA|once|15
CASREAGQSNQPQHF
TGTGCCAGTAGGGAAGCAGGACAAAGCAATCAGCCCCAGCATTTT